Below, 32 T cell receptor beta chains from the same sample are listed, as sequenced in a study of identical twins. TCRdb passed the 5' RACE reads through MiXCR, listing each CDR3 protein once. Of 420,000 or so distinct CDR3 sequences in the sample, approximately 17% were seen once. Specimen: naive T cells sorted from blood. The receptors come from a man aged 50 to 60 in good health.

In this sample, this clonotype turned up a few times. The CDR3 region is CASSLNSPQYEQYF. The DNA for the CDR3 is TGCGCCAGCAGCTTGAACAGTCCACAGTACGAGCAGTACTTC. The chain carries TRBV5-1 and TRBJ2-7; D remains unclear. The CDR3 is 14 residues long. Germline assignment: CDR1 SGHRS and CDR2 YFSETQ. The germline V and J ends were trimmed by 1 base and 4 bases, with 12 bases remaining between them.

This clonotype was counted between two and nine times. The chain links TRBV20-1 to TRBJ1-2; 7 bases are a match to TRBD1. Germline trimming cut 3 bases from V and 6 bases from J; bases unmatched to any gene: 4. Germline CDR1 and CDR2: DFQATT and SNEGSKA (reference sequence). This CDR3 is 12 amino acids long. This CDR3 is CSASTGEHGYTF. The CDR3 region has the DNA TGCAGTGCTAGCACAGGGGAACATGGCTACACCTTC.

In its sample, this clonotype was seen a few times. The V call is TRBV5-1, the J call TRBJ2-3; TRBD2 matches 9 bases. Trimming took 5 bases from V and 3 from J; bases not matched to a gene: 4. CDR3 length equals 14 residues. Germline lookup yields CDR1 SGHRS and CDR2 YFSETQ. As DNA, the CDR3 is TGCGCCAGCAGATGGACTAGCGTGACAGATACGCAGTATTTT. Encoded protein: CASRWTSVTDTQYF.

For this clonotype: At one boundary the junction diverges from the germline segment, which might be a read error. CDR3 in DNA: TGCAGTGCGACCAGGGGGTCCAGCAGTCAGCCCCAGCATTTT. Protein: CSATRGSSSQPQHF. V and J are TRBV20-1 and TRBJ1-5; 7 positions match TRBD1. The CDR3 totals 14 residues. In germline, CDR1 is DFQATT, CDR2 SNEGSKA (reference sequence).

Many counts were recorded for this clonotype. The V gene is TRBV4-2, the J gene TRBJ2-5, with a weak D call TRBD2 (7 bases). Germline V CDR1 and CDR2: LGHNA, YNFKEQ. This CDR3 is 15 amino acids long. Trimming took off 2 bases at V and 1 base at J, with 11 bases between the two ends. The CDR3 reads CASSQRGGGQETQYF. The CDR3 DNA follows: TGTGCCAGCAGCCAAAGGGGAGGGGGCCAAGAGACCCAGTACTTC.

The chain combines TRBV7-2 with TRBJ2-5; 11 bases fit TRBD2. The germline CDR1 and CDR2 sequences are SGHTA and FQGNSA. V shed 3 bases and J 4 bases; nucleotides not matched to a gene: 4. The CDR3 is 15 amino acids. The CDR3 reads CASSFSGGVGETQYF. CDR3 DNA: TGTGCCAGCAGCTTTAGCGGGGGGGTAGGAGAGACCCAGTACTTC.

This clonotype was seen a handful of times. This chain links TRBV6-2 or TRBV6-3 with TRBJ1-5; no clear D. Per germline, CDR1 MNHEY and CDR2 SVGEGT. The CDR3 length is 14 residues. Trimming removed 2 bases at V and 0 bases at J, with 5 bases between. The CDR3 sequence: CASSYKDSNQPQHF. As DNA, the CDR3 is TGTGCCAGCAGTTACAAAGATAGCAATCAGCCCCAGCATTTT.

This clonotype appeared many times. The rearrangement uses TRBV29-1 and TRBJ1-1; 7 bases match TRBD1. There are 11 residues in the CDR3. CDR1 and CDR2 (germline): SQVTM, ANQGSEA. V was pared by 6 bases and J by 6 bases, with 4 bases of the junction left unmatched. The CDR3 coding sequence is TGCAGCGTCCCCGACAGGGCTGAAGCTTTCTTT. Amino acid sequence: CSVPDRAEAFF.

This clonotype turned up a few times. The V call is TRBV3-1, the J call TRBJ1-6, with D possibly TRBD1 on 5 matching bases. V was clipped by 9 bases and J by 0 bases, with 18 bases between them. Germline-derived CDR1 and CDR2 are LGHDT and YNNKEL (reference sequence). CDR3 length equals 17 residues. The CDR3 nucleotides are TGTGCCAGTCGGGGACCCTGGGGGAGCTCCTATAATTCACCCCTCCACTTT. Protein product: CASRGPWGSSYNSPLHF. Complete variable domain (other parts from reference TRBV3-1 and TRBJ1-6): DTAVSQTPKYLVTQMGNDKSIKCEQNLGHDTMYWYKQDSKKFLKIMFSYNNKELIINETVPNRFSPKSPDKAHLNLHINSLELGDSAVYFCASRGPWGSSYNSPLHFGNGTRLTVT.

V gene TRBV4-2 combines with J gene TRBJ2-7; 8 nucleotides agree with TRBD1. Germline-derived CDR1 and CDR2 are LGHNA and YNFKEQ. CDR3 length: 15 residues. V lost 4 bases to trimming and J lost 3 bases; unmatched junction nucleotides: 8. The CDR3 DNA is TGTGCCAGCAGCCGATTCGGGACAGGCTTCTACGAGCAGTACTTC. Its protein is CASSRFGTGFYEQYF.

The sample holds a few counts of this clonotype. The chain is built from TRBV7-9 and TRBJ1-5; D is perhaps TRBD1 (6 bases). From germline, CDR1 is SEHNR and CDR2 FQNEAQ (reference sequence). CDR3 length: 17 amino acids. The ends were cut back, 4 bases at V and 2 bases at J, with 18 bases in the middle. The CDR3 sequence: CASSSWGAGKGNQPQHF. In DNA, the CDR3 is TGTGCCAGCAGCTCCTGGGGGGCAGGGAAGGGCAATCAGCCCCAGCATTTT.

This clonotype has a count of ten or more. V gene TRBV25-1 combines with J gene TRBJ1-5; D is unresolved. The CDR3 has 13 residues. Looked up from germline, CDR1 is MGHDK and CDR2 is SYGVNS. The ends were cut back, 6 bases at V and 2 bases at J, with 8 bases in the middle. CDR3: CASRAQGNQPQHF. The DNA for the CDR3 is TGTGCCAGCAGGGCCCAAGGCAATCAGCCCCAGCATTTT.

This clonotype was detected only a few times. The CDR3, as DNA: TGTGCCAGCAGCCAGGGACGTTACCAGCAGTACTTC. Its protein product is CASSQGRYQQYF. The gene calls are TRBV11-2 and TRBJ2-7; D tentatively fits TRBD1 or TRBD2 (5 bases each). The CDR3 has 12 amino acids. Germline V gene data show CDR1 as SGHAT and CDR2 as FQNNGV. The V end lost 5 bases, the J end lost 8 bases, and 13 bases lay between the germline ends.

The J gene is TRBJ2-7, the V gene TRBV5-1; D gene ambiguous. V was pared by 2 bases and J by 1 base, with 13 bases between. The CDR3 is 15 residues long. Germline V gene data show CDR1 as SGHRS and CDR2 as YFSETQ. The CDR3 bases are TGCGCCAGCAGCTTACCGACAAGGGCATCCTACGAGCAGTACTTC. Translated: CASSLPTRASYEQYF.

This clonotype came up many times. The V and J genes are TRBV15 and TRBJ2-3; the D gene could be TRBD1 or TRBD2 (5 bases each). The CDR3 has 15 residues. The germline CDR1 and CDR2 sequences are LNHNV and YYDKDF (reference sequence). V gave up 5 bases and J gave up 0 bases, with 12 bases separating them. The CDR3 is CATSRGAFSTDTQYF. The CDR3 DNA reads as TGTGCCACCAGCCGAGGGGCCTTTAGCACAGATACGCAGTATTTT.

This clonotype was detected only a few times. This rearrangement joins TRBV5-1 to TRBJ1-2; perhaps TRBD1 as D (5 bases). Trimming left V 5 bases short and J 3 bases short, with 11 bases between. The CDR3 spans 13 residues. Looked up from germline, CDR1 is SGHRS and CDR2 is YFSETQ. The CDR3 nucleotides read TGCGCCAGCAGTTCTTTGGGGGACTATGGCTACACCTTC. It yields the protein CASSSLGDYGYTF.

This clonotype was picked up a small number of times. J is TRBJ1-6 and V is TRBV5-1; 7 bases align to TRBD1. Germline trimming cut 1 base from V and 9 bases from J; bases unmatched to any gene: 4. Germline lookup yields CDR1 SGHRS and CDR2 YFSETQ. This CDR3 spans 14 amino acids. CDR3 protein: CASSLPGGGSPLHF. The CDR3 DNA is TGCGCCAGCAGCTTGCCAGGGGGAGGTTCACCCCTCCACTTT. Combining the CDR3 with reference TRBV5-1 and TRBJ1-6 gives the whole variable domain KAGVTQTPRYLIKTRGQQVTLSCSPISGHRSVSWYQQTPGQGLQFLFEYFSETQRNKGNFPGRFSGRQFSNSRSEMNVSTLELGDSALYLCASSLPGGGSPLHFGNGTRLTVT.

The rearrangement joins TRBV27 to TRBJ2-5; TRBD2 aligns across 12 bases. CDR1 and CDR2 (germline): MNHEY, SMNVEV (reference sequence). This CDR3 has 16 residues. V dropped 3 bases and J dropped 3; count of bases not matched to a gene: 5. The CDR3 region is CASSLSPSGGEETQYF. As DNA, the CDR3 is TGTGCCAGCAGTTTGTCGCCTAGCGGGGGGGAAGAGACCCAGTACTTC.

This chain joins TRBV7-6 and TRBJ2-2, with a tentative D call TRBD1 (6 bases). This CDR3 has 17 amino acids. Germline V lookup: CDR1 SGHVS, CDR2 FNYEAQ. Trimming cost V 5 bases and J 3 bases, with 19 bases left between them. DNA of the CDR3: TGTGCCAGCAGCGCACAAAGCGCAGGGGCGGACACCGGGGAGCTGTTTTTT. Its protein product is CASSAQSAGADTGELFF. The full variable domain, with the rest looked up from reference TRBV7-6 and TRBJ2-2, is GAGVSQSPRYKVTKRGQDVALRCDPISGHVSLYWYRQALGQGPEFLTYFNYEAQQDKSGLPNDRFSAERPEGSISTLTIQRTEQRDSAMYRCASSAQSAGADTGELFFGEGSRLTVL.

The table lists this clonotype with a few counts. The V call is TRBV12-3 or TRBV12-4, the J call TRBJ1-6, with D maybe TRBD1 (6 bases). The V and J ends lost 7 bases and 6 bases respectively, with 19 bases between them. The CDR3 has 16 residues. For the CDR3, the DNA is TGTGCCAGCACCCCTGATGGGGGCATTAGTAATTCACCCCTCCACTTT. Translation: CASTPDGGISNSPLHF.

For this clonotype: A much larger clonotype is one base distant, so this may be a read error. J is TRBJ1-1 and V is TRBV15; possibly TRBD1 for D (5 bases). V lost 0 bases and J lost 10, with 18 bases in between. CDR1 is LNHNV, CDR2 YYDKDF, per germline (reference sequence). The CDR3 is made up of 15 amino acids. The DNA of the CDR3 is TGTGCCACCAGCAGAGATAGGGAAGGGGTCGGGGGAGCTTTCTTT. Translation gives CATSRDREGVGGAFF.

This clonotype was counted at least ten times. The rearrangement uses TRBV4-2 and TRBJ2-1; a possible D gene is TRBD1 (5 bases). In germline, CDR1 is LGHNA, CDR2 YNFKEQ. V lost 7 bases and J 4 bases, leaving 5 bases between the germline ends. The CDR3 is 11 residues long. The DNA for the CDR3 is TGTGCCAGCAAGGGGTACAATGAGCAGTTCTTC. Encoded protein: CASKGYNEQFF.

This rearrangement joins TRBV24-1 to TRBJ2-3, with 9 bases matching TRBD2. The germline gives CDR1 KGHDR, CDR2 SFDVKD. The CDR3 covers 14 residues. V lost 5 bases and J lost 6; bases outside the gene matches: 5. CDR3: CATSAASGTDTQYF. CDR3 nucleotide sequence: TGTGCCACCAGTGCGGCTAGCGGGACTGATACGCAGTATTTT.

The V and J genes are TRBV6-5 and TRBJ2-2, with a tentative D call TRBD2 (5 bases). Germline CDR1 and CDR2: MNHEY and SVGAGI. The length of the CDR3 is 15 residues. V was trimmed by 1 base and J by 4 bases, leaving 10 bases between them. CDR3 amino acids: CASSYWRVSTGELFF. The CDR3 coding sequence is TGTGCCAGCAGTTACTGGCGGGTCAGCACCGGGGAGCTGTTTTTT.

This clonotype was seen repeatedly, ten times or more. The chain couples TRBV24-1 to TRBJ2-1; tentative D call: TRBD2 (6 bases). Trimming removed 4 bases at V and 6 bases at J, with 15 bases between. Germline CDR1 KGHDR, CDR2 SFDVKD. CDR3 length equals 15 residues. CDR3 amino acids: CATSDLKTSPNEQFF. The CDR3 DNA reads TGTGCCACCAGTGACCTGAAGACTAGTCCCAATGAGCAGTTCTTC.

The rearrangement uses TRBV7-8 and TRBJ2-3; D is unclear. The germline V gene has CDR1 SGHVS and CDR2 FQNEAQ. The CDR3 runs 17 residues. V was shortened by 0 bases and J by 8 bases, with 21 bases between the two germline ends. This CDR3 reads CASSLAASLGSQSTQYF. CDR3 DNA: TGTGCCAGCAGCTTAGCTGCCTCGTTGGGGTCGCAGTCTACGCAGTATTTT.

At least ten counts were recorded for this clonotype. V and J are TRBV30 and TRBJ2-5, with a weak D call TRBD2 (5 bases). The V end lost 4 bases, the J end lost 5 bases, and 14 bases lay between the germline ends. Germline CDR1 reads GTSNPN; CDR2 reads SVGIG (reference sequence). The CDR3 is 13 residues long. The CDR3 DNA follows: TGTGCCTGGACCCCCGGGATAACGGAGACCCAGTACTTC. It specifies CAWTPGITETQYF.

This clonotype has just one count. This may be a read error: a much more frequent sequence differs by one nucleotide. This chain joins TRBV5-1 and TRBJ1-4, with TRBD1 matching 9 bases. Germline V lookup: CDR1 SGHRS, CDR2 YFSETQ. This CDR3 contains 14 residues. The DNA for the CDR3 is TGCGCCAGCAGCCCCGGACAGGGGTATGAAAAACTGGTTTTT. It codes for CASSPGQGYEKLVF.

The chain has TRBV7-9 and TRBJ2-6; D is possibly TRBD2 (5 bases). The CDR3 runs to 15 residues. Between the trimmed V and J ends, which lost 11 bases and 0 bases, there was a span of 14 bases. Germline V CDR1 and CDR2: SEHNR, FQNEAQ (reference sequence). Here the CDR3 DNA reads TGTGCCGGAAGCAAGCGGAGCTCTGGGGCCAACGTCCTGACTTTC. Translated, it gives CAGSKRSSGANVLTF. Combining the CDR3 with reference TRBV7-9 and TRBJ2-6 gives the whole variable domain DTGVSQNPRHKITKRGQNVTFRCDPISEHNRLYWYRQTLGQGPEFLTYFQNEAQLEKSRLLSDRFSAERPKGSFSTLEIQRTEQGDSAMYLCAGSKRSSGANVLTFGAGSRLTVL.

This clonotype has a handful of counts. V gene TRBV6-2 or TRBV6-3 combines with J gene TRBJ2-1, with D possibly being TRBD2 (6 bases). Germline assignment: CDR1 MNHEY and CDR2 SVGEGT. The CDR3 loop spans 14 amino acids. Trimming pared 5 bases from V and 1 base from J, leaving 9 bases between. The CDR3 loop reads CASSAGMSYNEQFF. The CDR3 bases are TGTGCCAGCAGTGCGGGAATGTCCTACAATGAGCAGTTCTTC.

This clonotype was counted at least ten times. This chain uses TRBV10-1 with TRBJ2-7; D uncertain. V gave up 4 bases and J gave up 1 base, with 5 bases separating them. There are 12 residues in the CDR3. Germline V gives CDR1 WNHNN, CDR2 SYGVQD (reference sequence). The CDR3 sequence: CASSVLSYEQYF. The DNA of the CDR3 is TGCGCCAGCAGTGTGTTGTCCTACGAGCAGTACTTC.

The chain joins TRBV20-1 to TRBJ2-5; a possible D gene is TRBD2 (6 bases). This CDR3 contains 14 residues. The germline V and J ends were trimmed by 3 bases and 9 bases, with 20 bases remaining between them. From germline, CDR1 is DFQATT and CDR2 SNEGSKA (reference sequence). This CDR3 is CSASYGGAGESQYF. Written as DNA, the CDR3 is TGCAGTGCTAGTTACGGGGGAGCGGGTGAGTCCCAGTACTTC.